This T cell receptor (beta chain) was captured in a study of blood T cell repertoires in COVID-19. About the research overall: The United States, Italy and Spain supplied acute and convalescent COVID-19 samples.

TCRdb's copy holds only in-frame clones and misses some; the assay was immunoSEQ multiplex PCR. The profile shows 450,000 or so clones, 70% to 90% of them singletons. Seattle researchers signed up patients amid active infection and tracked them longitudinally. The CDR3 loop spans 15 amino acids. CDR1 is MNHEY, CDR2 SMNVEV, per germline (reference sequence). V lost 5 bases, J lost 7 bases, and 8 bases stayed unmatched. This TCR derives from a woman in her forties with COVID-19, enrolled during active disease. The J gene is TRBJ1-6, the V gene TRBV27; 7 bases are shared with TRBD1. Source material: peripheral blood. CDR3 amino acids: CASSLTGTANSPLHF. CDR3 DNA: TGTGCCAGCAGTCTAACCGGGACAGCGAATTCACCCCTCCACTTT.